These T cell receptor beta chains were read from a single sample in a study of cytomegalovirus exposure and HLA in healthy donors. Assay: immunoSEQ multiplex PCR; the TCRdb copy retains only in-frame clones and omits some. In all, the sample yields some 130,000 clones. The material sequenced was PBMCs. These receptors all stem from a man aged 18-30 years in good health and CMV-seronegative. The CDR3 runs from the conserved cysteine through the conserved F or W. D genes are given only for firm matches.

CDR3 protein	CDR3 DNA	D gene	V gene	J gene
CASRQGSGTNEKLFF	TGTGCCAGCAGACAGGGATCTGGAACTAATGAAAAACTGTTTTTT	.	TRBV6-1	TRBJ1-4
CASSPRQGVFNEQFF	TGCGCCAGCAGCCCGAGACAGGGGGTTTTCAATGAGCAGTTCTTC	TRBD1	TRBV4-3	TRBJ2-1
CASTPGHQSTDTQYF	TGTGCCAGCACCCCGGGACACCAAAGCACAGATACGCAGTATTTT	.	TRBV6-1	TRBJ2-3
CASSSWDNYEQYF	TGTGCCAGCAGCTCGTGGGACAACTACGAGCAGTACTTC	.	TRBV11-2	TRBJ2-7
CATRTSGTYEQYF	TGTGCCACCCGGACTAGCGGGACTTACGAGCAGTACTTC	TRBD2	TRBV6-5	TRBJ2-7
CASSQAGTYEQYF	TGCGCCAGCAGCCAGGCGGGAACCTACGAGCAGTACTTC	.	TRBV4-1	TRBJ2-7
CASSRDRAGSYNEQFF	TGCGCCAGCAGCAGAGACAGGGCTGGTTCCTACAATGAGCAGTTCTTC	TRBD1	TRBV5-1	TRBJ2-1
CASSFGTSGGVGTDTQYF	TGTGCCAGCAGTTTCGGGACTAGCGGGGGGGTAGGGACAGATACGCAGTATTTT	TRBD2	TRBV27	TRBJ2-3
CASSPLRGSSEQFF	TGTGCCAGCAGCCCGCTACGCGGGAGTAGTGAGCAGTTCTTC	TRBD2	TRBV5-6	TRBJ2-1
CASKYRGGLNTEAFF	TGTGCCAGCAAGTACAGGGGGGGACTGAACACTGAAGCTTTCTTT	TRBD1	TRBV5-6	TRBJ1-1
CASRDDRVEAFF	TGTGCCAGCAGAGACGACAGGGTTGAAGCTTTCTTT	TRBD1	TRBV6-5	TRBJ1-1
CASSPQDLISTGELFF	TGCGCCAGCAGCCCGCAGGACTTAATCTCCACCGGGGAGCTGTTTTTT	.	TRBV4-1	TRBJ2-2
CASSKTTFQETQYF	TGTGCCAGCAGTAAGACAACTTTCCAAGAGACCCAGTACTTC	.	TRBV28	TRBJ2-5
CASAEPGINQPQHF	TGTGCCAGCGCCGAGCCAGGGATCAATCAGCCCCAGCATTTT	.	TRBV7-9	TRBJ1-5
CASRKSGSSYNEQFF	TGTGCCAGCAGAAAGAGCGGGAGCTCCTACAATGAGCAGTTCTTC	TRBD2	TRBV6-6	TRBJ2-1
CASSMVLAIGELFF	TGTGCCAGCAGTATGGTTCTAGCCATCGGGGAGCTGTTTTTT	.	TRBV27	TRBJ2-2
CATSRDETGHEAFF	TGTGCCACCAGCAGAGACGAGACAGGGCATGAAGCTTTCTTT	TRBD1	TRBV15	TRBJ1-1
CAISESSNPIAGVRETQYF	TGTGCCATCAGTGAGTCGTCAAACCCGATTGCGGGGGTCCGAGAGACCCAGTACTTC	TRBD2	TRBV10-3	TRBJ2-5
CASSLGGASAEQYF	TGTGCCAGCAGCTTGGGCGGGGCTAGCGCCGAGCAGTACTTC	.	TRBV5-4	TRBJ2-7
CASSPRPGANVLTF	TGTGCCAGCAGCCCCCGTCCTGGGGCCAACGTCCTGACTTTC	.	TRBV7-7	TRBJ2-6
CASSLFGGTGDGYTF	TGCGCCAGCAGCTTGTTTGGAGGGACAGGGGATGGCTACACCTTC	TRBD1	TRBV5-1	TRBJ1-2
CASMEKDRVYTEAFF	TGTGCCAGCATGGAAAAAGACAGGGTGTACACTGAAGCTTTCTTT	TRBD1	TRBV28	TRBJ1-1
CASSASGGAADTQYF	TGTGCCAGCAGTGCTTCGGGGGGGGCGGCAGATACGCAGTATTTT	TRBD2	TRBV7-2	TRBJ2-3
CASAPGLAGGRGEQYF	TGTGCCAGCGCACCGGGACTAGCGGGAGGGCGGGGCGAGCAGTACTTC	TRBD2	TRBV27	TRBJ2-7
CASSLYDRFQETQYF	TGTGCCAGCAGCTTATATGATAGATTCCAAGAGACCCAGTACTTC	.	TRBV7-9	TRBJ2-5
CASSAGANSGANVLTF	TGTGCCAGCTCCGCGGGGGCTAACTCTGGGGCCAACGTCCTGACTTTC	.	TRBV5-4	TRBJ2-6
CASLKGSGEYF	TGTGCCAGCCTTAAGGGTAGCGGGGAGTACTTC	.	TRBV21-1	TRBJ2-7
CASSADRGLSDTQYF	TGTGCCAGCAGTGCGGACAGGGGGCTGTCAGATACGCAGTATTTT	TRBD1	TRBV28	TRBJ2-3
CASTSGWGRSAQYF	TGTGCCAGCACAAGCGGGTGGGGACGGTCGGCCCAGTACTTC	.	TRBV2	TRBJ2-5
CASSAALSGVGPYEQYF	TGTGCCAGCAGCGCAGCCCTTAGCGGGGTTGGGCCCTACGAGCAGTACTTC	TRBD2	TRBV7-2	TRBJ2-7
CSVSGLAENSYNEQFF	TGCAGCGTCTCCGGACTAGCGGAGAACTCCTACAATGAGCAGTTCTTC	TRBD2	TRBV29-1	TRBJ2-1
CASSRRTTRKDDEQFF	TGTGCCAGCAGCCGCCGTACAACTAGGAAGGATGATGAGCAGTTCTTC	.	TRBV11-3	TRBJ2-1
CASSSTTTGLAGGYTQYF	TGTGCCAGCAGTTCCACCACTACGGGACTAGCGGGAGGGTATACGCAGTATTTT	TRBD2	TRBV27	TRBJ2-3
CASSPRDTGANVLTF	TGCGCCAGCAGCCCCCGTGACACTGGGGCCAACGTCCTGACTTTC	.	TRBV4-1	TRBJ2-6
CASSYYRANTGELFF	TGTGCCAGCAGCTACTACAGGGCCAACACCGGGGAGCTGTTTTTT	.	TRBV13	TRBJ2-2
CASSEARNYGYTF	TGTGCCAGCAGTGAAGCCCGTAACTATGGCTACACCTTC	.	TRBV6-1	TRBJ1-2
CASSASSGSYNEQFF	TGTGCCAGCAGCGCCTCTAGCGGCTCCTACAATGAGCAGTTCTTC	TRBD2	TRBV2	TRBJ2-1
CASSKTSSGSYEQYF	TGTGCCAGCTCAAAGACCTCTAGCGGCTCCTACGAGCAGTACTTC	TRBD2	TRBV18	TRBJ2-7
CASSLRDSPTYEQYF	TGTGCCAGCAGCCTCCGGGACAGCCCAACCTACGAGCAGTACTTC	TRBD1	TRBV7-2	TRBJ2-7
CASSYPRKGGWRGYTF	TGTGCCAGCAGTTACCCCAGAAAAGGGGGCTGGCGTGGCTACACCTTC	TRBD1	TRBV6-5	TRBJ1-2
CASSLGQMSYTF	TGTGCCAGCAGTTTGGGGCAGATGAGCTACACCTTC	.	TRBV28	TRBJ1-2
CASSFWDRTYEQYF	TGTGCCAGCAGCTTTTGGGACAGGACCTACGAGCAGTACTTC	TRBD1	TRBV11-1	TRBJ2-7